The TCR beta chain under discussion was sequenced for a study of a mutant IDH1 vaccine in newly diagnosed glioma. Study details: It was radiotherapy, temozolomide, or both that patients received previously, with most receiving both.

Trimming stripped 6 bases from V and 6 bases from J, with 12 bases between. Germline V gene data show CDR1 as MNHNY and CDR2 as SVGAGI (reference sequence). The CDR3 is 14 amino acids. The time point was: week 11, during vaccination. With topical imiquimod, each dose of the vaccine consisted of 300 ug of mutant IDH1 20-mer peptide. As for this clone: No antigen is known for it.

Study-level results: Pseudoprogression apparently lacked any relation to changes in top peripheral T cell clonotypes.

Sequencing used immunoSEQ multiplex PCR; TCRdb keeps in-frame clones, though not all of them. The sample shows some 120,000 clones, just under 80% of them seen only once. This chain uses TRBV6-6 with TRBJ1-6; tentatively, D is TRBD1 (6 bases). Sequenced here: PBMCs, sampled from a glioma patient whose treatment included an IDH1 peptide vaccine. The receptor comes from a middle-aged man with glioma. The CDR3, as DNA: TGTGCCAGCAGCGTATTAGGGGGTAATTCACCCCTCCACTTT. Translation gives CASSVLGGNSPLHF.